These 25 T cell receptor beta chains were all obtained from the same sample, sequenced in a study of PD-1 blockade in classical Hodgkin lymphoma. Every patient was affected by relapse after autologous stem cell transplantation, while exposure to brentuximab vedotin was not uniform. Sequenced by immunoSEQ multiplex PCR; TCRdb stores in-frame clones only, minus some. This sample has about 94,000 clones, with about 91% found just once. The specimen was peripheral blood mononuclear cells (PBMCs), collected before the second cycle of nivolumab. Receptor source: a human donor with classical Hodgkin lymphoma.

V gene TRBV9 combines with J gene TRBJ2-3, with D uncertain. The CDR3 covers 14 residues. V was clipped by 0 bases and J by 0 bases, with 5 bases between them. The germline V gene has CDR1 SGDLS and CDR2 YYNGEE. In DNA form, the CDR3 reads TGTGCCAGCAGCGTAGAGGCGAGCACAGATACGCAGTATTTT. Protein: CASSVEASTDTQYF. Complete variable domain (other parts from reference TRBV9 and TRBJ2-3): DSGVTQTPKHLITATGQRVTLRCSPRSGDLSVYWYQQSLDQGLQFLIQYYNGEERAKGNILERFSAQQFPDLHSELNLSSLELGDSALYFCASSVEASTDTQYFGPGTRLTVL.

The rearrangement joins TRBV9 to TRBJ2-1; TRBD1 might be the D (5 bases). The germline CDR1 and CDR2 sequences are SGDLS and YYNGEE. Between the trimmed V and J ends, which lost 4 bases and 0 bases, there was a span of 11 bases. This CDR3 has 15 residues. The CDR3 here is CASSRRQNSYNEQFF. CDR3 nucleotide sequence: TGTGCCAGCAGCAGACGACAGAACTCCTACAATGAGCAGTTCTTC. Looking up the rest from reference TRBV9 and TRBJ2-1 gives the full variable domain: DSGVTQTPKHLITATGQRVTLRCSPRSGDLSVYWYQQSLDQGLQFLIQYYNGEERAKGNILERFSAQQFPDLHSELNLSSLELGDSALYFCASSRRQNSYNEQFFGPGTRLTVL.

The CDR3 DNA reads TGTGCCAGTAGCGTGGACAGCTACAATGAGCAGTTCTTC. Residues: CASSVDSYNEQFF. This chain joins TRBV19 and TRBJ2-1; maybe TRBD1 (6 bases). V was clipped by 6 bases and J by 3 bases, with 9 bases between them. Germline V gene data show CDR1 as LNHDA and CDR2 as SQIVND (reference sequence). This CDR3 comprises 13 residues.

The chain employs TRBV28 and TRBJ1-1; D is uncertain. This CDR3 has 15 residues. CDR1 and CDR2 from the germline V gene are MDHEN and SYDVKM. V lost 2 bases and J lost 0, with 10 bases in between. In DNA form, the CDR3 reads TGTGCCAGCAGTTTAGGCCCTCGGATGAACACTGAAGCTTTCTTT. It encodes CASSLGPRMNTEAFF. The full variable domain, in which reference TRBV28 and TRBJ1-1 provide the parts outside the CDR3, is DVKVTQSSRYLVKRTGEKVFLECVQDMDHENMFWYRQDPGLGLRLIYFSYDVKMKEKGDIPEGYSVSREKKERFSLILESASTNQTSMYLCASSLGPRMNTEAFFGQGTRLTVV.

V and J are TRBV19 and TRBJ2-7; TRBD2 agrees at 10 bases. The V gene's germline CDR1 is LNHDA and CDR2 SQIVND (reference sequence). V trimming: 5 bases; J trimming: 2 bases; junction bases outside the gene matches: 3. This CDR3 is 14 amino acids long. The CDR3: CASSPGLATYEQYF. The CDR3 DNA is TGTGCCAGTAGTCCGGGACTAGCGACCTACGAGCAGTACTTC.

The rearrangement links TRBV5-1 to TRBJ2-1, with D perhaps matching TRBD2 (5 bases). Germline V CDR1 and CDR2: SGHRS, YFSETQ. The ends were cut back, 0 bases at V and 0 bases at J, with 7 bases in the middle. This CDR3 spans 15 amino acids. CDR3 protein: CASSLAGYSYNEQFF. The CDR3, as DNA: TGCGCCAGCAGCTTGGCGGGGTACTCCTACAATGAGCAGTTCTTC.

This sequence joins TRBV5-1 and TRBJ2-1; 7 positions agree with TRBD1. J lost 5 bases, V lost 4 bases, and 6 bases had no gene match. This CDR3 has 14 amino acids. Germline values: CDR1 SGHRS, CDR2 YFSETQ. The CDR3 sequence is CASSNRGPHNEQFF. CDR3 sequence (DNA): TGCGCCAGCAGCAACAGGGGTCCCCACAATGAGCAGTTCTTC. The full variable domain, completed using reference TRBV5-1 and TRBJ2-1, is KAGVTQTPRYLIKTRGQQVTLSCSPISGHRSVSWYQQTPGQGLQFLFEYFSETQRNKGNFPGRFSGRQFSNSRSEMNVSTLELGDSALYLCASSNRGPHNEQFFGPGTRLTVL.

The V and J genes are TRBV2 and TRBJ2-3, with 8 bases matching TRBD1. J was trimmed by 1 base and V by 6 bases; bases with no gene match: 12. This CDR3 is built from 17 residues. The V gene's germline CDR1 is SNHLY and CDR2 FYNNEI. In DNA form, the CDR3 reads TGTGCCAGCAGCACCTCGGACAGGGTAGGGGGCACAGATACGCAGTATTTT. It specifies CASSTSDRVGGTDTQYF.

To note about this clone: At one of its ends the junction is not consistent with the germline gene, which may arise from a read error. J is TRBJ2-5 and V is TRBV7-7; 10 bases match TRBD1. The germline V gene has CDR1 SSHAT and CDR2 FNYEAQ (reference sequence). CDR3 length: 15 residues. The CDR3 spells CASSFGTGEQETQYF. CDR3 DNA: TGTGCTAGCAGCTTCGGGACAGGGGAGCAAGAGACCCAGTACTTC.

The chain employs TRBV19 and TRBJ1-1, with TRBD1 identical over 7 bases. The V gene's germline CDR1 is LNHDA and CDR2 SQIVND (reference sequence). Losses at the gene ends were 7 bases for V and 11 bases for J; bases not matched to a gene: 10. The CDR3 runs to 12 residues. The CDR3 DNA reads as TGTGCCAGTAAAGAAAGACAGGGTGGCGCTTTCTTT. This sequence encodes CASKERQGGAFF.

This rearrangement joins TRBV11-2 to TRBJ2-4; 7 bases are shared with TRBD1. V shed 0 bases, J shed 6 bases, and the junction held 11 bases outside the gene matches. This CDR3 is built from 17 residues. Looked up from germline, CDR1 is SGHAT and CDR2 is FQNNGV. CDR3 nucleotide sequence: TGTGCCAGCAGCTTAGAGATCCCGAACAGGGGCGGAAACATTCAGTACTTC. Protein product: CASSLEIPNRGGNIQYF. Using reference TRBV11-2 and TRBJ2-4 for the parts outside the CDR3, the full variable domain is EAGVAQSPRYKIIEKRQSVAFWCNPISGHATLYWYQQILGQGPKLLIQFQNNGVVDDSQLPKDRFSAERLKGVDSTLKIQPAKLEDSAVYLCASSLEIPNRGGNIQYFGAGTRLSVL.

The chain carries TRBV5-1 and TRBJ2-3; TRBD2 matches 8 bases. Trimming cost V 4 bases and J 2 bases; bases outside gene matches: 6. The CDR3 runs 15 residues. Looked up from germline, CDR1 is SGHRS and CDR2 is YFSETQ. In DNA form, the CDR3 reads TGCGCCAGCAGCATTCGGGGGGGCCTCACAGATACGCAGTATTTT. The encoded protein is CASSIRGGLTDTQYF.

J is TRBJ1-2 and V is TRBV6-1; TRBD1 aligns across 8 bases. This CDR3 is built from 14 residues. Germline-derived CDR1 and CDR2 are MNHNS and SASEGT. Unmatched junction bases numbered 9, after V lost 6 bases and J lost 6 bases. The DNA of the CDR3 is TGTGCCAGCAGAATCGCGACAGGGGACCATGGCTACACCTTC. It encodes CASRIATGDHGYTF.

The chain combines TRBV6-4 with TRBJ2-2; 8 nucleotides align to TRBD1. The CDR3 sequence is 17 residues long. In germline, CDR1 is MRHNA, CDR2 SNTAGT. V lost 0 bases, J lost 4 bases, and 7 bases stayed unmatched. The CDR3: CASSDSFGQGRTGELFF. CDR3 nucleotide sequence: TGTGCCAGCAGTGACTCATTCGGACAGGGTCGCACCGGGGAGCTGTTTTTT.

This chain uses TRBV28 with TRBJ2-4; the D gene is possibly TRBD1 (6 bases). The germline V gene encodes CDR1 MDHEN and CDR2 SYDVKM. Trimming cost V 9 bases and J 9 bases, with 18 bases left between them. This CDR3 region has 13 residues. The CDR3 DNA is TGTGCCAGTTTCCCCCAAGACAGGAGCATTCAGTACTTC. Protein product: CASFPQDRSIQYF.

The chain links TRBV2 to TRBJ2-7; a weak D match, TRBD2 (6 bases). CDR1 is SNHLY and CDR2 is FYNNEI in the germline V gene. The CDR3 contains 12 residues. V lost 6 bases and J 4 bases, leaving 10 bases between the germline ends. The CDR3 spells CASRGGTYEQYF. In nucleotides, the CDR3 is TGTGCCAGCAGAGGCGGGACGTACGAGCAGTACTTC.

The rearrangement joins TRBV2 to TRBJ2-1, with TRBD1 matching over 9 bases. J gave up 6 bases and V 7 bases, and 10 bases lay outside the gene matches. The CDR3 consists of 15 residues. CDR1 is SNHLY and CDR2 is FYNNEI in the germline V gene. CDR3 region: CASTLGQGRSNEQFF. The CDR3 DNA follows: TGTGCCAGCACCTTGGGACAGGGTCGGAGCAATGAGCAGTTCTTC. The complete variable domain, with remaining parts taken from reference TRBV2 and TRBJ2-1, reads EPEVTQTPSHQVTQMGQEVILRCVPISNHLYFYWYRQILGQKVEFLVSFYNNEISEKSEIFDDQFSVERPDGSNFTLKIRSTKLEDSAMYFCASTLGQGRSNEQFFGPGTRLTVL.

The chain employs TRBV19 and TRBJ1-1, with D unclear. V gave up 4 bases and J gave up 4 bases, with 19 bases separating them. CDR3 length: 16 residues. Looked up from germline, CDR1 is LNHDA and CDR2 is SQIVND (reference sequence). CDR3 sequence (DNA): TGTGCCAGTAGTAAGTTAGTTGAGGGATTTGGCACTGAAGCTTTCTTT. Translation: CASSKLVEGFGTEAFF.

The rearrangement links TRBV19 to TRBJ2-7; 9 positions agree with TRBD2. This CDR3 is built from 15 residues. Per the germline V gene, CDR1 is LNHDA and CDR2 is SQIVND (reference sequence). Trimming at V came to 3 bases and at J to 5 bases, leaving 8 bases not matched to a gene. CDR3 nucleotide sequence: TGTGCCAGTAGTATCTCCAGCGGGAGGTTCGACGAGCAGTACTTC. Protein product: CASSISSGRFDEQYF.

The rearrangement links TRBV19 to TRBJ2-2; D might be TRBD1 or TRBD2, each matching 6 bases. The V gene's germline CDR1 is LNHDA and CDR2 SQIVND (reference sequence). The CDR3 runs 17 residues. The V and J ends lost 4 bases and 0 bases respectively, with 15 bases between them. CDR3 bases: TGTGCCAGTAGTAAGGGGGGTGGGAAAACGAACACCGGGGAGCTGTTTTTT. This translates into CASSKGGGKTNTGELFF.

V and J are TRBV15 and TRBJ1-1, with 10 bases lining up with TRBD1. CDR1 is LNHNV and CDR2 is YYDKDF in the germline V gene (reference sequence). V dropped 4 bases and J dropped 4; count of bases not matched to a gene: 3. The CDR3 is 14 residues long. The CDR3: CATSKGQGVTEAFF. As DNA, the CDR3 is TGTGCCACCAGCAAAGGACAGGGGGTCACTGAAGCTTTCTTT.

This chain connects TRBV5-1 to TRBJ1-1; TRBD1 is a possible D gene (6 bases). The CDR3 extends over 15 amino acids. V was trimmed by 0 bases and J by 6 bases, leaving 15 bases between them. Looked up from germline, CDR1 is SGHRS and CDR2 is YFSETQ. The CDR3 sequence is CASSLALTGRPEAFF. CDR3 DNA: TGCGCCAGCAGCTTGGCCTTAACAGGGCGCCCTGAAGCTTTCTTT.

CDR3 region: CASSLGQGIYGEQYF. As DNA, the CDR3 is TGTGCCAGCAGCCTTGGACAGGGAATATATGGCGAGCAGTACTTC. The chain is built from TRBV7-2 and TRBJ2-7, with 8 bases identical to TRBD1. The CDR3 is 15 amino acids. Germline V gene sequence: CDR1 SGHTA, CDR2 FQGNSA. V lost 5 bases and J lost 6; bases outside the gene matches: 12.

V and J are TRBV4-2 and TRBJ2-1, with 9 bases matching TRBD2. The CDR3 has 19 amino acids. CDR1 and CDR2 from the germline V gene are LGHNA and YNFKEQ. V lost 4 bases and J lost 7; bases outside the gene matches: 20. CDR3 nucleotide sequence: TGTGCCAGCAGCCCCCTCGCCGGAGAATCGGGACTAGCTTATAATGAGCAGTTCTTC. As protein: CASSPLAGESGLAYNEQFF.

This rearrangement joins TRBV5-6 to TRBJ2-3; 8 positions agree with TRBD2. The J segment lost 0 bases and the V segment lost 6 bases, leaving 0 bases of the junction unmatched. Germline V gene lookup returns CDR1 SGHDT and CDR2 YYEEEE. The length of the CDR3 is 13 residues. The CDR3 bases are TGTGCCAGCAAGCGGGGGAGCACAGATACGCAGTATTTT. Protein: CASKRGSTDTQYF.